The sequence of this T cell receptor beta chain was determined in a study of vaccination effects on CD4 cells after COVID-19. Looking at the study overall: Sampling occurred 16 days and one week pre-vaccination in a couple of convalescent patients.

TCRdb's copy holds only in-frame clones and misses some; the assay was immunoSEQ multiplex PCR. The sample has approximately 38,000 clones, over 60% seen once. ViraFEST assay sequencing came after antigen-specific CD4+ T cells were expanded with viral peptide pools. After around 10 days in culture, the CD4+ T cells were isolated. The person had a PCR-confirmed SARS-CoV-2 infection during March to December 2020. This CDR3 region has 16 residues. Germline CDR1 SEHNR, CDR2 FQNEAQ (reference sequence). V was clipped by 2 bases and J by 4 bases; unmatched bases: 6. This clone was counted between two and nine times. The antigen is undetermined. Study results and limitations: Clones of infection and vaccine origin contracted markedly late after vaccination.

The TCR originated in a human donor who had a prior SARS-CoV-2 infection. The chain carries TRBV7-9 and TRBJ2-3, with 10 bases aligning to TRBD1. The sequencing used CD4+ T cells from PBMCs cultured with a peptide pool, collected before COVID-19 vaccination. CDR3 amino acids: CASSLRPGQGPDTQYF. The CDR3 DNA reads TGTGCCAGCAGCTTAAGACCGGGACAGGGGCCAGATACGCAGTATTTT.